This T cell receptor beta chain was profiled in a study of T cells in Graves' hyperthyroidism and ophthalmopathy. In the study overall: The authors collected peripheral blood at initial diagnosis, before any treatment. General study points: The majority of expanded thyroid clonotypes above 0.001 also appeared in blood.

Participants, patients aged 18 to 65, had newly diagnosed hyperthyroidism with a duration under 2 months. RNA transcripts were the template for amplifying TCR beta CDR3 regions. TCR CDR3 underwent first-round RT-PCR with the HTBI primer set. TCRdb reanalysed the multiplex PCR reads using MiXCR and keeps one entry per CDR3 protein. The sample carries hundreds of thousands of distinct CDR3 sequences, more than 15% recorded once. V dropped 1 base and J dropped 8 bases, with 11 bases sitting between them. CDR3 size: 13 residues. Germline CDR1 LGHDT, CDR2 YNNKEL (reference sequence). Many counts were recorded for this clonotype. Its antigen remains unknown.

Sequencing input: blood. This chain uses TRBV3-1 with TRBJ1-2, with D possibly being TRBD1 (6 bases). The clonotype originates from a woman aged 18-29 years with Graves' hyperthyroidism. In DNA, the CDR3 is TGTGCCAGCAGCCAAGCAGGGGTTGGCGGCTACACCTTC. Amino acid sequence: CASSQAGVGGYTF.